This is a list of T cell receptor beta chains from one sample in a study of T cells after posttransplantation cyclophosphamide. Libraries were prepared by immunoSEQ multiplex PCR; TCRdb keeps only in-frame clonotypes and omits some of them. The repertoire holds tens of thousands of clones, with about 91% as singletons. The specimen was PBMCs. These receptors originate from a woman in her 50s in good health and a related stem cell transplant donor. Each CDR3 is given with its conserved first and last residue. A D gene is named only where the DNA matches it firmly. Expanded clones are given a class, and other clones once, few, many or no size at all.

. | TRBJ1-1 | TRBV9 | . | CASSVRGFGTEAFF | TGTGCCAGCAGCGTGCGGGGGTTCGGCACTGAAGCTTTCTTT
. | TRBJ1-6 | TRBV18 | . | CASSAGQGRDSPLHF | TGTGCCAGCTCCGCGGGGCAGGGTAGAGATTCACCCCTCCACTTT
once | TRBJ2-2 | TRBV18 | TRBD1 | CASSPMTGKSTGELFF | TGTGCCAGCTCACCTATGACAGGGAAGAGCACCGGGGAGCTGTTTTTT
. | TRBJ2-3 | TRBV6-4 | . | CASSDSLDQNTQYF | TGTGCCAGCAGTGACTCCCTAGATCAGAATACGCAGTATTTT
. | TRBJ1-1 | TRBV29-1 | . | CSVGSPGVGTEAFF | TGCAGCGTTGGGAGCCCAGGGGTGGGGACTGAAGCTTTCTTT
. | TRBJ2-7 | TRBV11-2 | TRBD2 | CASSLRLAGGGTYEQYF | TGTGCCAGCAGCTTAAGGCTAGCGGGAGGTGGGACCTACGAGCAGTACTTC
. | TRBJ2-7 | TRBV13 | TRBD2 | CASSLATGGYEQYF | TGTGCCAGCAGTTTAGCTACGGGGGGCTACGAGCAGTACTTC
. | TRBJ1-5 | TRBV28 | TRBD1 | CASTGTGDLQPQHF | TGTGCCAGCACCGGGACAGGGGATCTCCAGCCCCAGCATTTT
. | TRBJ1-4 | TRBV27 | . | CASSSLGVTNEKLFF | TGTGCCAGCAGTTCCCTAGGGGTCACTAATGAAAAACTGTTTTTT
. | TRBJ1-4 | TRBV2 | TRBD1 | CASSEASPTGAFF | TGTGCCAGCAGTGAAGCTTCTCCGACAGGGGCCTTTTTT
. | TRBJ1-6 | TRBV6-4 | . | CASSDSHGGNSPLHF | TGTGCCAGCAGTGACTCCCATGGAGGAAATTCACCCCTCCACTTT
. | TRBJ2-1 | TRBV11-3 | TRBD1 | CASSMTGTLNSYNEQFF | TGTGCCAGCAGTATGACAGGGACCTTAAACTCCTACAATGAGCAGTTCTTC
. | TRBJ1-2 | TRBV12-2 | . | CASRLAAGDRGDPRNYGYTF | TGTGCAAGTCGCTTAGCCGCTGGGGACAGGGGCGATCCGAGAAACTATGGCTACACCTTC
. | TRBJ1-5 | TRBV6-1 | TRBD1 | CASNGQVSGPQHF | TGTGCCAGCAATGGACAGGTATCGGGGCCCCAGCATTTT
. | TRBJ2-3 | TRBV4-1 | . | CASSPIGAYTDTQYF | TGCGCCAGCAGCCCAATAGGGGCCTACACAGATACGCAGTATTTT
. | TRBJ1-1 | TRBV2 | TRBD1 | CASRAQGAGEAFF | TGTGCCAGCAGGGCTCAGGGGGCTGGGGAAGCTTTCTTT
. | TRBJ1-1 | TRBV7-3 | . | CASSLARGTEAFF | TGTGCCAGCAGCTTAGCGCGGGGGACAGAAGCTTTCTTT
medium-sized | TRBJ1-2 | TRBV6-5 | . | CASSPGGFRGYGYTF | TGTGCCAGCAGCCCGGGGGGATTTCGGGGGTATGGCTACACCTTC
. | TRBJ2-3 | TRBV4-1 | TRBD2 | CASSQEAGGGADTQYF | TGCGCCAGCAGCCAAGAGGCCGGGGGAGGGGCAGATACGCAGTATTTT
. | TRBJ2-5 | TRBV9 | . | CASSVAAGGETQYF | TGTGCCAGCAGCGTAGCTGCAGGGGGGGAGACCCAGTACTTC
once | TRBJ1-2 | TRBV5-6 | . | CASSLVGGGTYGYTF | TGTGCCAGCAGCTTGGTTGGGGGGGGAACCTATGGCTACACCTTC
. | TRBJ1-6 | TRBV19 | TRBD1 | CASSSGQGNSPLHF | TGTGCCAGTAGTTCCGGACAGGGAAATTCACCCCTCCACTTT
. | TRBJ1-5 | TRBV18 | . | CASSVRDQPQHF | TGTGCCAGCTCAGTGCGAGATCAGCCCCAGCATTTT
. | TRBJ2-7 | TRBV7-9 | TRBD2 | CASTLQELAGIPYEQYF | TGTGCCAGCACGCTTCAGGAACTAGCGGGGATTCCCTACGAGCAGTACTTC
. | TRBJ1-5 | TRBV19 | . | CASSISRQPQHF | TGTGCCAGTAGTATATCTCGTCAGCCCCAGCATTTT
. | TRBJ1-5 | TRBV5-8 | . | CASSLVDRSSQPQHF | TGTGCCAGCAGCTTGGTCGACAGATCGAGTCAGCCCCAGCATTTT
. | TRBJ2-2 | TRBV14 | . | CASSPVGRVNTGELFF | TGTGCCAGCAGCCCCGTGGGGAGAGTGAACACCGGGGAGCTGTTTTTT
once | TRBJ2-7 | TRBV5-8 | . | CASSYDRSYEQYF | TGTGCCAGCAGCTATGACAGGAGTTACGAGCAGTACTTC
once | TRBJ2-3 | TRBV14 | . | CASSQDGWRGNTQYF | TGTGCCAGCAGCCAAGATGGTTGGCGAGGGAATACGCAGTATTTT
. | TRBJ1-2 | TRBV4-2 | . | CASSPSVGHYGYTF | TGTGCCAGCAGCCCCTCTGTGGGCCACTATGGCTACACCTTC
. | TRBJ1-6 | TRBV27 | TRBD1 | CATTRQGQSGNSPLHF | TGTGCCACCACACGGCAGGGACAGTCCGGTAATTCACCCCTCCACTTT
. | TRBJ2-3 | TRBV5-1 | . | CASSLPGTDTQYF | TGCGCCAGCAGCTTGCCAGGCACAGATACGCAGTATTTT
once | TRBJ2-7 | TRBV11-2 | . | CASSLDFRRDQYF | TGTGCCAGCAGCTTAGATTTCCGGCGGGACCAGTACTTC
once | TRBJ2-7 | TRBV29-1 | . | CSMTLGTKLREQYF | TGCAGCATGACCCTCGGGACAAAGTTGCGGGAGCAGTACTTC
once | TRBJ1-5 | TRBV19 | . | CASRTVSNQPQHF | TGTGCCAGTAGGACAGTCAGCAATCAGCCCCAGCATTTT
. | TRBJ2-7 | TRBV28 | TRBD2 | CASTTPRGNYYEQYF | TGTGCCAGTACTACTCCGCGGGGGAACTATTACGAGCAGTACTTC
. | TRBJ2-2 | TRBV7-9 | . | CASRKGATGGLGGELFF | TGTGCCAGCAGAAAAGGAGCCACTGGAGGGTTGGGCGGGGAGCTGTTTTTT
. | TRBJ1-5 | TRBV5-8 | . | CASSRSVRVDGQPQHF | TGTGCCAGCAGCCGGAGCGTCAGGGTTGACGGTCAGCCCCAGCATTTT
once | TRBJ2-3 | TRBV27 | . | CAREVGGGWDTQYF | TGTGCCAGGGAGGTGGGCGGAGGTTGGGATACGCAGTATTTT
. | TRBJ2-3 | TRBV29-1 | TRBD2 | CSGTSGSLTDTQYF | TGCAGCGGGACTAGCGGGAGTCTCACAGATACGCAGTATTTT
once | TRBJ2-7 | TRBV5-8 | . | CASINAGTVSYEQYF | TGTGCCAGCATCAACGCGGGGACGGTGTCCTACGAGCAGTACTTC
. | TRBJ2-7 | TRBV6-6 | . | CASSYVTSPSSYEQYF | TGTGCCAGCAGTTACGTCACATCCCCCAGCTCCTACGAGCAGTACTTC
once | TRBJ1-2 | TRBV14 | . | CASSQLSYGYTF | TGTGCCAGCAGCCAGTTGAGCTATGGCTACACCTTC
. | TRBJ1-1 | TRBV4-1 | TRBD1 | CASSTRGPNTEAFF | TGCGCCAGCAGCACAAGGGGGCCGAACACTGAAGCTTTCTTT
. | TRBJ2-2 | TRBV4-1 | TRBD1 | CASSQETGDNTGELFF | TGCGCCAGCAGCCAAGAGACAGGGGACAACACCGGGGAGCTGTTTTTT
. | TRBJ2-3 | TRBV6-1 | TRBD1 | CASSDDRTGGTDTQYF | TGTGCCAGCAGTGACGATCGGACAGGGGGCACAGATACGCAGTATTTT
. | TRBJ2-7 | TRBV29-1 | . | CSVSETQGEQYF | TGCAGCGTGTCTGAAACTCAGGGCGAGCAGTACTTC
. | TRBJ2-7 | TRBV18 | . | CASSPGPSTYEQYF | TGTGCCAGCTCACCAGGGCCCTCTACCTACGAGCAGTACTTC
. | TRBJ2-3 | TRBV5-1 | TRBD1 | CASSPTGKGTDTQYF | TGCGCCAGCAGCCCGACAGGGAAAGGGACAGATACGCAGTATTTT
. | TRBJ2-2 | TRBV5-1 | TRBD1 | CASSLRDRDTGELFF | TGCGCCAGCAGCTTGCGGGACAGGGACACCGGGGAGCTGTTTTTT
once | TRBJ1-1 | TRBV27 | . | CASSSGNTEAFF | TGTGCCAGCAGTTCAGGGAACACTGAAGCTTTCTTT
. | TRBJ1-5 | TRBV15 | . | CATSRERNLNQPQHF | TGTGCCACCAGCAGAGAGAGGAACCTCAATCAGCCCCAGCATTTT
once | TRBJ2-5 | TRBV13 | . | CASTGGTVQETQYF | TGTGCCAGCACCGGAGGTACAGTCCAAGAGACCCAGTACTTC